This entry lists 7 T cell receptor beta chains sequenced from one sample in a study of neoadjuvant nivolumab and ipilimumab in lung cancer. Repertoires were generated with immunoSEQ multiplex PCR, while TCRdb's copy carries only in-frame clones and drops some. The table records about 9,000 clones, roughly 80% of them present only once. The sample was tumor tissue, taken after neoadjuvant nivolumab, alone or with ipilimumab, at or shortly before surgery. Receptors originate from an adult with non-small cell lung cancer.

This clone was seen a handful of times. The chain joins TRBV9 to TRBJ1-4; no firm D call. The CDR3 is 12 residues long. Germline CDR1 is SGDLS and CDR2 is YYNGEE. Trimming removed 3 bases at V and 8 bases at J, with 8 bases between. CDR3 in DNA: TGTGCCAGCAGCGCCGACCTCGAAAAACTGTTTTTT. Translating gives CASSADLEKLFF.

The count of this clone is one. The chain recombines TRBV7-3 with TRBJ1-2; D unresolved. The V end was cut by 8 bases, the J end by 8 bases, with 27 bases between. The CDR3 has 16 amino acids. The germline CDR1 and CDR2 sequences are SGHTA and FQGTGA. The CDR3 coding sequence is TGTGCCAGCGCTAATCGCCAGCGAGACCTATGTCTGGGCTACACCTTC. As protein: CASANRQRDLCLGYTF.

In this sample, this clone turned up once. The rearrangement uses TRBV30 and TRBJ1-4; 9 bases line up with TRBD1. This CDR3 contains 15 residues. In germline, CDR1 is GTSNPN, CDR2 SVGIG (reference sequence). Trimming removed 3 bases from V and 8 bases from J; junction bases left unmatched: 10. The CDR3 here is CAWRPKQGAQEKLFF. The CDR3 region has the DNA TGTGCCTGGAGACCTAAACAGGGGGCGCAAGAAAAACTGTTTTTT.

The table lists this clone with a count of one. The chain is built from TRBV5-1 and TRBJ2-5; 10 bases agree with TRBD1. TRBJ2-7 matches the DNA end more closely, so the J call is doubtful. CDR1 and CDR2 from the germline V gene are SGHRS and YFSETQ. This CDR3 comprises 15 residues. The CDR3: CASSWETGGGYEQYF. For the CDR3, the DNA is TGCGCCAGCAGCTGGGAGACAGGGGGCGGCTACGAGCAGTACTTC.

The genes are TRBV2 and TRBJ2-7; 13 bases are shared with TRBD2. The J segment lost 7 bases and the V segment lost 9 bases, leaving 9 bases of the junction unmatched. There are 14 residues in the CDR3. Germline V gene sequence: CDR1 SNHLY, CDR2 FYNNEI. CDR3 coding DNA: TGTGCCAGTATACTAGCGGGAGGGCCATGGGAGCAGTACTTC. This gives the protein CASILAGGPWEQYF.

This clone occurred once. The chain carries TRBV14 and TRBJ2-7, with 8 bases that match TRBD1. Germline CDR1 reads SGHDN; CDR2 reads FVKESK. V gave up 3 bases and J gave up 2 bases; unmatched junction bases: 3. The CDR3 has 14 residues. As DNA, the CDR3 is TGTGCCAGCAGCCAGCGGGACAGGACCTACGAGCAGTACTTC. Amino acids: CASSQRDRTYEQYF.

The chain carries TRBV9 and TRBJ2-1, with a weak D call TRBD2 (6 bases). V was trimmed by 3 bases and J by 1 base, leaving 11 bases between them. CDR3 size: 15 residues. Germline loops: CDR1 SGDLS, CDR2 YYNGEE. The CDR3 spells CASSASGESYNEQFF. The DNA of the CDR3 is TGTGCCAGCAGCGCCTCGGGAGAATCCTACAATGAGCAGTTCTTC.